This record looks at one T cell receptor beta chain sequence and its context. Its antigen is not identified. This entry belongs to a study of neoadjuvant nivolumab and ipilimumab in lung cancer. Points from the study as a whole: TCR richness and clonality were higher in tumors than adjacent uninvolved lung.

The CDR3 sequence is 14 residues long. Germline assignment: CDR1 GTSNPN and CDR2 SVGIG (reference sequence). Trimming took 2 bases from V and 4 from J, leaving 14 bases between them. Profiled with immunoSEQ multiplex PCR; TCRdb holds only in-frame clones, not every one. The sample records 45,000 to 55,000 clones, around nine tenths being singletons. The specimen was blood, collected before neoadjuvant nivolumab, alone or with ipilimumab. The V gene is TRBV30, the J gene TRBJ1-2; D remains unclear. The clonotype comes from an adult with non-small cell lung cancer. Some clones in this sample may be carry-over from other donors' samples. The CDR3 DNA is TGTGCCTGGAGTACTCCCGGCGGGCTCTATGGCTACACCTTC. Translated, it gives CAWSTPGGLYGYTF.